The rows below give T cell receptor beta chains drawn from one sample of a study of blood T cell repertoires in COVID-19. The method was immunoSEQ multiplex PCR; TCRdb's version includes in-frame clones alone and lacks a portion of them. The sample lists around 150,000 clones, about four fifths seen once, with about 11% in the top ten. The material sequenced was peripheral blood. The receptors here all came from a man in his 60s with active or convalescent COVID-19. Both conserved end residues are part of each CDR3. A D gene is named only where the DNA matches it firmly. Size is omitted from some rows. Given values are once, few, many or a class for expanded clones.

V gene	D gene	clone size	J gene	CDR3 DNA	CDR3 protein
TRBV2	-	-	TRBJ2-7	TGTGCCAGCAGGCGGGGGGGAGGACAGGGCTACGAGCAGTACTTC	CASRRGGGQGYEQYF
TRBV3-1/TRBV3-2	-	-	TRBJ2-1	TGTGCCAGCAGCCAAGGTTTACAGATCTCCTACAATGAGCAGTTCTTC	CASSQGLQISYNEQFF
TRBV6-4	-	-	TRBJ2-7	TGTGCCAGCCCTCTCTACGAGCAGTACTTC	CASPLYEQYF
TRBV4-1	-	-	TRBJ1-5	TGCGCCAGCAGCCAAGATTTCGTCAGGACAGTGATGAGCAATCAGCCCCAGCATTTT	CASSQDFVRTVMSNQPQHF
TRBV6-5	TRBD1	-	TRBJ1-2	TGTGCCAGCAGTATGACAGGGGGCGAGGAGGGCGGCTACACCTTC	CASSMTGGEEGGYTF
TRBV5-1	-	once	TRBJ2-3	TGCGCCAGCAGCTTGGTTGGTAGCGGCACAGATACGCAGTATTTT	CASSLVGSGTDTQYF
TRBV5-1	-	-	TRBJ1-5	TGCGCCAGCAGCCCGGGGACACAAGGACAGCCCCAGCATTTT	CASSPGTQGQPQHF
TRBV6-5	TRBD1	-	TRBJ1-2	TGTGCCAGCAGTTATTCTTCTTGGGCAGGGGGCGCGGGCTACACCTTC	CASSYSSWAGGAGYTF
TRBV2	-	-	TRBJ2-7	TGTGCCAGCAGTGAACTAGTTTCCTACGAGCAGTACTTC	CASSELVSYEQYF
TRBV4-1	TRBD1	once	TRBJ2-2	TGCGCCAGCAGCCAAGCGACAGGGGGCAGGGGGGAGCTGTTTTTT	CASSQATGGRGELFF
TRBV3-1/TRBV3-2	-	-	TRBJ2-7	TGTGCCAGCAGCCAAGGCGTGTGGTACGAGCAGTACTTC	CASSQGVWYEQYF
TRBV12-3/TRBV12-4	-	-	TRBJ1-2	TGTGCCAGCAGTCAGGCGTACTATGGCTACACCTTC	CASSQAYYGYTF
TRBV6-5	-	-	TRBJ2-5	TGTGCCAGCAGTTCCCGAGAGACCCAGTACTTC	CASSSRETQYF
TRBV7-3	TRBD2	-	TRBJ2-3	TGTGCCAGCAGCTCCCGGGGGGGGGCGGATACGCAGTATTTT	CASSSRGGADTQYF
TRBV6-1	-	-	TRBJ1-2	TGTGCCAGCAGTGAAATGAGCAGGGCGGACTATGGCTACACCTTC	CASSEMSRADYGYTF
TRBV6-5	-	-	TRBJ2-7	TGTGCCAGCAGGGCGGGGTTAGGCGACGAGCAGTACTTC	CASRAGLGDEQYF
TRBV3-1/TRBV3-2	TRBD1	-	TRBJ1-1	TGTGCCAGCAGCGTTACGGGACAGCTGAACACTGAAGCTTTCTTT	CASSVTGQLNTEAFF
TRBV21-1	-	-	TRBJ2-5	TGTGCCAGCAGCCCCAGGGGGGATAAGTCCCCTGTAGGGTCTGAGACCCAGTACTTC	CASSPRGDKSPVGSETQYF